The clone carrying this T cell receptor beta chain was seen ten or more times. The antigen is unknown. These data come from a study of CD8 T cells in ankylosing spondylitis. TCRdb analysed the 5' RACE reads with MiXCR anew, one entry per CDR3 protein. The sample shows around 25,000 distinct CDR3 sequences, approximately 16% of them seen only once. Whole-study results and caveats: Clones linked with disease were CD8+ and fairly uncommon in the peripheral blood. Ankylosing spondylitis blood seemed to carry a telltale TCR beta motif made of eight highly homologous variants.

The clonotype was recovered from a male donor with ankylosing spondylitis or in good health (not recorded which). Sequencing input: blood.

CDR3 sequence (DNA): TGCAGTGCCGCGGGGGGGGGTGAAAAACTGTTTTTT. Its translation: CSAAGGGEKLFF. The chain employs TRBV20-1 and TRBJ1-4; D perhaps matches TRBD1 (5 bases). Trimming shortened V by 6 bases and J by 7 bases, and 12 bases separated the two germline ends. The CDR3 is 12 residues long. Germline V gene data show CDR1 as DFQATT and CDR2 as SNEGSKA (reference sequence).